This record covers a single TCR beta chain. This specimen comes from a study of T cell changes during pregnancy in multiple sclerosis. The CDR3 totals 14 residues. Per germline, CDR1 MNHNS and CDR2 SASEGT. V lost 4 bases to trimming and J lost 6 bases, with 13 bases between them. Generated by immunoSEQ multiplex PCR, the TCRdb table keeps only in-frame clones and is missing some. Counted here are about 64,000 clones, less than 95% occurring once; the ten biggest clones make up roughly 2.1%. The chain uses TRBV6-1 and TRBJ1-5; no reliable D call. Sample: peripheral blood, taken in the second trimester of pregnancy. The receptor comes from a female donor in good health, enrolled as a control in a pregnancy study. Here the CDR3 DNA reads TGTGCCAGCAGTGCATCCGGGGTTTCTCAGCCCCAGCATTTT. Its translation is CASSASGVSQPQHF.